One sample yielded the 24 T cell receptor beta chains listed below, sequenced in a study of vaccination and CD4 T cells after COVID-19. TCRdb used MiXCR to reprocess the PCR reads, holding one entry per CDR3 protein. The data hold about 14,000 distinct CDR3 sequences, with less than 80% observed a single time. The sample was CD4+ T cells from blood, taken after SARS-CoV-2 vaccination. These receptors came from a human donor who had recovered from COVID-19.

The genes are TRBV20-1 and TRBJ2-2; 7 nucleotides agree with TRBD1. V gave up 1 base and J gave up 2 bases; unmatched junction bases: 4. The CDR3 contains 15 residues. Germline CDR1 is DFQATT and CDR2 is SNEGSKA (reference sequence). The CDR3 coding sequence is TGCAGTGCTAGAGTGGGACAGTCTAACACCGGGGAGCTGTTTTTT. Encoded protein: CSARVGQSNTGELFF.

This chain connects TRBV20-1 to TRBJ2-2; TRBD2 might be the D (6 bases). The germline V and J ends were trimmed by 6 bases and 6 bases, with 17 bases remaining between them. The CDR3 loop spans 14 amino acids. The germline CDR1 and CDR2 sequences are DFQATT and SNEGSKA (reference sequence). The CDR3 protein is CSAVDGSRSGELFF. Written as DNA, the CDR3 is TGCAGTGCCGTTGACGGGAGTCGTTCCGGGGAGCTGTTTTTT.

The CDR3 DNA follows: TGTGCCAGCAGCGGGGCAGGGGGCTACAACAATGAGCAGTTCTTC. Its protein product is CASSGAGGYNNEQFF. This chain joins TRBV28 and TRBJ2-1; TRBD1 matches 8 bases. Losses at the gene ends were 6 bases for V and 5 bases for J; bases not matched to a gene: 9. The germline CDR1 and CDR2 sequences are MDHEN and SYDVKM. This CDR3 comprises 15 residues. Using reference TRBV28 and TRBJ2-1 for the parts outside the CDR3, the full variable domain is DVKVTQSSRYLVKRTGEKVFLECVQDMDHENMFWYRQDPGLGLRLIYFSYDVKMKEKGDIPEGYSVSREKKERFSLILESASTNQTSMYLCASSGAGGYNNEQFFGPGTRLTVL.

The chain recombines TRBV7-6 with TRBJ2-5, with a weak D call TRBD2 (5 bases). This CDR3 has 15 amino acids. The germline V gene encodes CDR1 SGHVS and CDR2 FNYEAQ. The V end lost 5 bases, the J end lost 0 bases, and 13 bases lay between the germline ends. Here the CDR3 reads CASSQSGAYQETQYF. In nucleotides, the CDR3 is TGTGCCAGCAGCCAGAGCGGAGCGTACCAAGAGACCCAGTACTTC.

The chain recombines TRBV20-1 with TRBJ2-2; 9 bases fit TRBD1. This CDR3 has 15 amino acids. Trimming cost V 5 bases and J 5 bases; bases outside gene matches: 9. From germline, CDR1 is DFQATT and CDR2 SNEGSKA (reference sequence). CDR3 DNA: TGCAGTGCTCCGCTCGACAGGGGGACGACCGGGGAGCTGTTTTTT. Translation gives CSAPLDRGTTGELFF.

The chain is built from TRBV6-1 and TRBJ2-4; 7 bases line up with TRBD1. J lost 2 bases, V lost 4 bases, and 14 bases had no gene match. The germline CDR1 and CDR2 sequences are MNHNS and SASEGT. The CDR3 has 18 amino acids. The CDR3 is CASSGRLGQNLSKNIQYF. The CDR3, as DNA: TGTGCCAGCAGTGGGAGATTGGGACAGAACTTATCCAAAAACATTCAGTACTTC.

This clonotype is labeled medium-sized. The V call is TRBV19, the J call TRBJ1-5; 11 positions agree with TRBD1. The CDR3 consists of 16 residues. The V segment lost 3 bases and the J segment 2 bases; nucleotides outside the gene matches: 3. Germline-derived CDR1 and CDR2 are LNHDA and SQIVND (reference sequence). The CDR3: CASSIRDRGGNQPQHF. CDR3 in DNA: TGTGCCAGTAGTATCCGGGACAGGGGGGGCAATCAGCCCCAGCATTTT. Using reference TRBV19 and TRBJ1-5 for the parts outside the CDR3, the full variable domain is DGGITQSPKYLFRKEGQNVTLSCEQNLNHDAMYWYRQDPGQGLRLIYYSQIVNDFQKGDIAEGYSVSREKKESFPLTVTSAQKNPTAFYLCASSIRDRGGNQPQHFGDGTRLSIL.

The V and J genes are TRBV15 and TRBJ1-1; D may be TRBD1 (6 bases). Germline loops: CDR1 LNHNV, CDR2 YYDKDF (reference sequence). The V gene lost 0 bases and the J gene lost 1 base, with 9 bases spanning the gap. CDR3 length: 15 amino acids. Here the CDR3 DNA reads TGTGCCACCAGCAGAGAAAGGGGGACGAACACTGAAGCTTTCTTT. Translated: CATSRERGTNTEAFF.

The chain links TRBV20-1 to TRBJ2-2; 7 bases match TRBD2. Trimming took 6 bases from V and 0 from J; bases not matched to a gene: 4. Germline V gene lookup returns CDR1 DFQATT and CDR2 SNEGSKA (reference sequence). This CDR3 has 14 amino acids. CDR3 in DNA: TGCAGTGCAAGGGAGGGCCCGAACACCGGGGAGCTGTTTTTT. Translation: CSAREGPNTGELFF.

V gene TRBV20-1 combines with J gene TRBJ2-1; D remains unclear. Germline CDR1 reads DFQATT; CDR2 reads SNEGSKA (reference sequence). The CDR3 sequence is 10 residues long. V shed 6 bases and J shed 4 bases, with 4 bases lying between them. In DNA, the CDR3 is TGCAGTGCCACGTACAATGAGCAGTTCTTC. Amino acids: CSATYNEQFF.

V is TRBV6-5 and J is TRBJ2-5; D gene ambiguous. V lost 1 base and J lost 0, with 6 bases in between. This CDR3 is built from 14 residues. Germline V gene data show CDR1 as MNHEY and CDR2 as SVGAGI. CDR3 sequence reads: CASSYLGYQETQYF. The CDR3 DNA reads TGTGCCAGCAGTTACTTGGGGTACCAAGAGACCCAGTACTTC.

The chain links TRBV20-1 to TRBJ2-1; D may be TRBD1 or TRBD2 (5 bases each). The CDR3 has 14 residues. Per germline, CDR1 DFQATT and CDR2 SNEGSKA (reference sequence). V shed 3 bases and J shed 5 bases, with 14 bases lying between them. CDR3 coding DNA: TGCAGTGCTAGGGATGGCCTGGGGGACAATGAGCAGTTCTTC. Translating it yields CSARDGLGDNEQFF.

V and J are TRBV20-1 and TRBJ2-7; D tentatively fits TRBD1 or TRBD2 (5 bases each). V gave up 2 bases and J gave up 3 bases, with 17 bases separating them. The CDR3 is 15 residues long. Germline values: CDR1 DFQATT, CDR2 SNEGSKA (reference sequence). In DNA, the CDR3 is TGCAGTGCTAGAAGTTTAGGGACGGAGAACTACGAGCAGTACTTC. Residues: CSARSLGTENYEQYF.

The chain joins TRBV14 to TRBJ2-3, with D perhaps TRBD1 (5 bases). From germline, CDR1 is SGHDN and CDR2 FVKESK. The ends were cut back, 4 bases at V and 2 bases at J, with 13 bases in the middle. The CDR3 contains 15 residues. The chain's CDR3 is CASSPLGQITDTQYF. In DNA form, the CDR3 reads TGTGCCAGCAGCCCTCTAGGACAAATCACAGATACGCAGTATTTT.

The genes are TRBV6-1 and TRBJ2-7; 9 bases match TRBD1. Trimming at V came to 5 bases and at J to 1 base, leaving 6 bases not matched to a gene. This CDR3 has 15 residues. The germline CDR1 and CDR2 sequences are MNHNS and SASEGT. The CDR3 loop is CASSHGQGRSYEQYF. In DNA form, the CDR3 reads TGTGCCAGCAGTCACGGACAGGGGAGGTCCTACGAGCAGTACTTC.

This clonotype was detected once. This chain joins TRBV2 and TRBJ2-3, with 14 positions matching TRBD2. V lost 6 bases, J lost 2 bases, and 4 bases stayed unmatched. This CDR3 comprises 16 residues. Germline V gene data show CDR1 as SNHLY and CDR2 as FYNNEI. The CDR3 DNA reads TGTGCCAGCAGGAGGGGACTAGCGGGAGCCACAGATACGCAGTATTTT. Translating it yields CASRRGLAGATDTQYF.

The gene calls are TRBV7-2 and TRBJ2-5; D is undetermined. This CDR3 spans 13 amino acids. CDR1 is SGHTA and CDR2 is FQGNSA in the germline V gene. The V end was cut by 7 bases, the J end by 1 base, with 10 bases between. The CDR3 DNA sequence: TGTGCCAGCAACCATAGACCCCAAGAGACCCAGTACTTC. The encoded protein is CASNHRPQETQYF.

The chain has TRBV7-3 and TRBJ2-1, with TRBD2 identical over 8 bases. The CDR3 extends over 15 amino acids. The junction had 5 bases not matched to a gene; V was cut back by 3 bases and J by 4 bases. The germline V gene encodes CDR1 SGHTA and CDR2 FQGTGA. The CDR3 DNA sequence: TGTGCCAGCAGCTTTACCCGGGAGGGATACAATGAGCAGTTCTTC. This gives the protein CASSFTREGYNEQFF.

This clonotype appeared a few times. The genes are TRBV7-8 and TRBJ2-2; 12 bases line up with TRBD2. V trimming: 4 bases; J trimming: 4 bases; junction bases outside the gene matches: 10. The germline V gene has CDR1 SGHVS and CDR2 FQNEAQ. The CDR3 length is 18 residues. The CDR3 here is CASSYGLAGSSRTGELFF. DNA of the CDR3: TGTGCCAGCAGCTACGGACTAGCGGGATCGTCGCGCACCGGGGAGCTGTTTTTT.

The genes are TRBV3-1 and TRBJ1-3; possibly TRBD1 for D (5 bases). The germline CDR1 and CDR2 sequences are LGHDT and YNNKEL (reference sequence). With 1 base removed from V and 1 base from J, the gap between germline ends came to 5 bases. The CDR3 length is 14 residues. CDR3 sequence reads: CASSQAGSGNTIYF. CDR3 bases: TGTGCCAGCAGCCAAGCAGGGTCTGGAAACACCATATATTTT.

The chain employs TRBV5-1 and TRBJ2-7; 11 nucleotides match TRBD2. This CDR3 is 14 amino acids long. The germline V gene encodes CDR1 SGHRS and CDR2 YFSETQ. V shed 3 bases and J 3 bases; nucleotides not matched to a gene: 2. The CDR3 sequence: CASSSTSGNYEQYF. In DNA, the CDR3 is TGCGCCAGCAGCTCGACTAGCGGGAACTACGAGCAGTACTTC.

This clonotype was found once. This chain uses TRBV10-2 with TRBJ2-4; TRBD2 matches 10 bases. The CDR3 is 14 residues long. Germline CDR1 is WSHSY and CDR2 is SAAADI. Trimming at V came to 10 bases and at J to 8 bases, leaving 11 bases not matched to a gene. CDR3 nucleotide sequence: TGCGCCACCGCCCGGACTAGCGGAGGTTACATTCAGTACTTC. Translating gives CATARTSGGYIQYF.

This CDR3 reads CSAIGTSGRALGEQFF. CDR3 in DNA: TGCAGTGCTATCGGGACTAGCGGGAGGGCTTTAGGTGAGCAGTTCTTC. The chain is built from TRBV20-1 and TRBJ2-1; 16 positions agree with TRBD2. V was pared by 4 bases and J by 9 bases, with 9 bases of the junction left unmatched. CDR3 size: 16 residues. CDR1 and CDR2 from the germline V gene are DFQATT and SNEGSKA (reference sequence).

The V and J genes are TRBV6-5 and TRBJ1-6; unclear D gene. Germline assignment: CDR1 MNHEY and CDR2 SVGAGI. This CDR3 has 13 residues. Deletions cut 2 bases from V and 7 bases from J, with 6 bases between. The CDR3 loop is CASSYQENSPLHF. The CDR3 DNA reads as TGTGCCAGCAGTTACCAAGAAAATTCACCCCTCCACTTT.